What follows are 27 T cell receptor beta chains derived from one specimen sequenced in a study of cytomegalovirus exposure and HLA in healthy donors. The PCR made use of 60 Vbeta and 13 Jbeta primers. Repertoires were generated with immunoSEQ multiplex PCR, while TCRdb's copy carries only in-frame clones and drops some. Of 80,000 to 95,000 clones in the sample, around 79% were seen once. The specimen sequenced was PBMCs. The receptors come from a woman aged 40 to 50 in good health and CMV-seropositive.

V usage is TRBV25-1 and J usage is TRBJ1-6, with D possibly matching TRBD1 (6 bases). The length of the CDR3 is 14 residues. Germline-derived CDR1 and CDR2 are MGHDK and SYGVNS. Trimming took 3 bases from V and 10 from J, leaving 13 bases between them. CDR3 amino acids: CASSDQGLMSPLHF. The CDR3 DNA sequence: TGTGCCAGCAGTGATCAGGGGTTAATGTCACCCCTCCACTTT.

This sequence joins TRBV4-2 and TRBJ2-7; possibly TRBD1 for D (5 bases). Trimming took off 0 bases at V and 0 bases at J, with 15 bases between the two ends. Germline CDR1 and CDR2: LGHNA and YNFKEQ. This CDR3 has 17 residues. CDR3 sequence reads: CASSQEDLGAGSYEQYF. CDR3 bases: TGTGCCAGCAGCCAAGAAGACCTTGGGGCCGGCTCCTACGAGCAGTACTTC.

V gene TRBV5-1 combines with J gene TRBJ2-3; D remains ambiguous. The CDR3 is 13 amino acids. V was clipped by 0 bases and J by 4 bases, with 6 bases between them. Germline CDR1 reads SGHRS; CDR2 reads YFSETQ. The CDR3 sequence: CASSLAPADTQYF. The CDR3 nucleotides are TGCGCCAGCAGCTTGGCCCCGGCAGATACGCAGTATTTT.

The chain uses TRBV4-3 and TRBJ2-3; no reliable D call. Between the trimmed V and J ends, which lost 1 base and 6 bases, there was a span of 14 bases. Germline values: CDR1 LGHNA, CDR2 YSLEER. This CDR3 contains 15 residues. CDR3 protein: CASSQVYSSPDTQYF. Written as DNA, the CDR3 is TGCGCCAGCAGCCAAGTTTATTCCTCTCCGGATACGCAGTATTTT.

The genes are TRBV11-2 and TRBJ2-7; no clear D gene. The CDR3 sequence is 12 residues long. V shed 6 bases and J shed 7 bases, with 13 bases lying between them. CDR1 SGHAT and CDR2 FQNNGV come from the germline V gene. In nucleotides, the CDR3 is TGTGCCAGCAGTTCGAGCTCCCGGGAGCAGTACTTC. This encodes CASSSSSREQYF.

The CDR3 here is CASTSPFTAEAFF. The CDR3, as DNA: TGTGCCAGCACCTCCCCGTTTACAGCTGAAGCTTTCTTT. This chain uses TRBV28 with TRBJ1-1; D not resolved. Trimming shortened V by 7 bases and J by 6 bases, and 15 bases separated the two germline ends. The CDR3 extends over 13 amino acids. The germline V gene encodes CDR1 MDHEN and CDR2 SYDVKM.

This clone was seen more than once but under ten times. Other DNA sequences in this specimen translate into the identical CDR3. V is TRBV7-9 and J is TRBJ1-2, with a possible D match to TRBD1 (5 bases). Looked up from germline, CDR1 is SEHNR and CDR2 is FQNEAQ (reference sequence). This CDR3 has 14 residues. V lost 2 bases and J 2 bases, leaving 9 bases between the germline ends. CDR3 protein: CASSLSGSNYGYTF. CDR3 DNA sequence: TGTGCCAGCAGCTTATCAGGGTCGAACTATGGCTACACCTTC. Full variable domain (rest looked up from reference TRBV7-9 and TRBJ1-2): DTGVSQNPRHKITKRGQNVTFRCDPISEHNRLYWYRQTLGQGPEFLTYFQNEAQLEKSRLLSDRFSAERPKGSFSTLEIQRTEQGDSAMYLCASSLSGSNYGYTFGSGTRLTVV.

This chain links TRBV28 with TRBJ1-2; TRBD1 might be the D (5 bases). In germline, CDR1 is MDHEN, CDR2 SYDVKM. The CDR3 runs 13 residues. Trimming removed 5 bases from V and 5 bases from J, with 12 bases in between. CDR3 protein: CASSLSGVYGYTF. In nucleotides, the CDR3 is TGTGCCAGCAGTCTTTCGGGGGTGTATGGCTACACCTTC.

V usage is TRBV18 and J usage is TRBJ1-2; 10 bases line up with TRBD1. Trimming cost V 5 bases and J 5 bases; bases outside gene matches: 11. From germline, CDR1 is KGHSH and CDR2 LQKENI. The CDR3 is 16 amino acids. The CDR3 nucleotides are TGTGCCAGCTCAGAGGAGGGACAGGGGCCTGGGTATGGCTACACCTTC. This sequence encodes CASSEEGQGPGYGYTF.

The chain joins TRBV14 to TRBJ1-5; unclear D gene. Germline CDR1 reads SGHDN; CDR2 reads FVKESK. V was pared by 10 bases and J by 4 bases, with 17 bases between. The CDR3 consists of 14 residues. The CDR3 sequence: CANPQDGRNQPQHF. As DNA, the CDR3 is TGTGCCAATCCGCAGGACGGGAGGAATCAGCCCCAGCATTTT.

V and J are TRBV11-2 and TRBJ1-1; D possibly corresponds to TRBD1 (6 bases). Germline V gene lookup returns CDR1 SGHAT and CDR2 FQNNGV. There are 14 residues in the CDR3. Trimming stripped 5 bases from V and 7 bases from J, with 17 bases between. CDR3 sequence reads: CASSRIGGANEAFF. CDR3 nucleotide sequence: TGTGCCAGCAGCCGGATAGGGGGGGCGAATGAAGCTTTCTTT.

For the CDR3, the DNA is TGTGCCTGGAGTACCACAGGGATCACCGGGGAGCTGTTTTTT. This codes for CAWSTTGITGELFF. The V call is TRBV30, the J call TRBJ2-2; D possibly corresponds to TRBD1 (6 bases). V shed 2 bases and J shed 4 bases, with 11 bases lying between them. The CDR3 covers 14 residues. Germline V CDR1 and CDR2: GTSNPN, SVGIG (reference sequence).

The chain is built from TRBV9 and TRBJ1-6, with a weak D call TRBD1 (6 bases). This CDR3 region has 14 residues. From germline, CDR1 is SGDLS and CDR2 YYNGEE. V lost 3 bases, J lost 7 bases, and 11 bases lay in between. Here the CDR3 DNA reads TGTGCCAGCAGCGGACAGGCTGCCAATTCACCCCTCCACTTT. Residues: CASSGQAANSPLHF.

This clone was found once. This chain uses TRBV5-1 with TRBJ2-3, with D maybe TRBD2 (5 bases). The CDR3 runs 14 residues. Trimming shortened V by 0 bases and J by 3 bases, and 8 bases separated the two germline ends. CDR1 SGHRS and CDR2 YFSETQ come from the germline V gene. The CDR3 nucleotides read TGCGCCAGCAGCTTGGTCGGGAATACAGATACGCAGTATTTT. Encoded protein: CASSLVGNTDTQYF.

This chain connects TRBV5-4 to TRBJ2-1, with 9 bases that match TRBD2. V was pared by 4 bases and J by 0 bases, with 2 bases of the junction left unmatched. Per the germline V gene, CDR1 is SGHNT and CDR2 is YYREEE (reference sequence). The CDR3 contains 15 residues. Written as DNA, the CDR3 is TGTGCCAGCAGCAGGACTAGCGACTCCTACAATGAGCAGTTCTTC. Translation gives CASSRTSDSYNEQFF. The whole variable domain, remainder taken from reference TRBV5-4 and TRBJ2-1, is ETGVTQSPTHLIKTRGQQVTLRCSSQSGHNTVSWYQQALGQGPQFIFQYYREEENGRGNFPPRFSGLQFPNYSSELNVNALELDDSALYLCASSRTSDSYNEQFFGPGTRLTVL.

The chain has TRBV11-2 and TRBJ1-2; 9 nucleotides line up with TRBD1. Losses at the gene ends were 4 bases for V and 4 bases for J; bases not matched to a gene: 7. Germline lookup yields CDR1 SGHAT and CDR2 FQNNGV. The CDR3 loop spans 15 amino acids. CDR3 nucleotides: TGTGCCAGCAGCTCTCCGGGACAGGGACGCTATGGCTACACCTTC. This codes for CASSSPGQGRYGYTF. The full variable domain, its missing parts supplied by reference TRBV11-2 and TRBJ1-2, is EAGVAQSPRYKIIEKRQSVAFWCNPISGHATLYWYQQILGQGPKLLIQFQNNGVVDDSQLPKDRFSAERLKGVDSTLKIQPAKLEDSAVYLCASSSPGQGRYGYTFGSGTRLTVV.

This clone turned up a few times. The chain joins TRBV5-6 to TRBJ1-1; possible D gene TRBD1, 6 bases. V was shortened by 5 bases and J by 8 bases, with 10 bases between the two germline ends. CDR1 and CDR2 from the germline V gene are SGHDT and YYEEEE. The length of the CDR3 is 11 residues. The CDR3: CASRAGTEAFF. The CDR3 DNA reads TGTGCCAGCAGAGCCGGGACAGAAGCTTTCTTT.

J is TRBJ1-5 and V is TRBV6-4; tentatively, D is TRBD1 (5 bases). This CDR3 region has 17 residues. In germline, CDR1 is MRHNA, CDR2 SNTAGT. With 3 bases removed from V and 0 bases from J, the gap between germline ends came to 15 bases. DNA for the CDR3: TGTGCCAGCAGTGAGCTCAGGGTGGGATATAGCAATCAGCCCCAGCATTTT. This translates into CASSELRVGYSNQPQHF.

The gene calls are TRBV4-1 and TRBJ1-5; D remains ambiguous. CDR3 size: 13 residues. Germline loops: CDR1 MGHRA, CDR2 YSYEKL. Trimming removed 4 bases from V and 5 bases from J, with 9 bases in between. The CDR3 loop reads CASSLGPYQPQHF. The CDR3 nucleotides read TGCGCCAGCAGCCTTGGGCCTTATCAGCCCCAGCATTTT.

The chain couples TRBV4-1 to TRBJ2-5, with TRBD1 matching 7 bases. The J call may be mistaken, given a closer DNA end match to TRBJ2-7. Per the germline V gene, CDR1 is MGHRA and CDR2 is YSYEKL. This CDR3 spans 15 amino acids. CDR3 sequence reads: CASSQEQGSSYEQYF. In DNA, the CDR3 is TGCGCCAGCAGCCAAGAACAGGGGAGCTCCTACGAGCAGTACTTC.

This chain connects TRBV6-1 to TRBJ1-5; D uncertain. With 2 bases removed from V and 3 bases from J, the gap between germline ends came to 8 bases. The length of the CDR3 is 14 residues. The V gene's germline CDR1 is MNHNS and CDR2 SASEGT. The CDR3 spells CASSEMGFNQPQHF. The CDR3 coding sequence is TGTGCCAGCAGTGAAATGGGCTTCAATCAGCCCCAGCATTTT.

On this clone itself: A read error may account for a junction end that differs from germline. The chain uses TRBV5-4 and TRBJ1-2, with TRBD1 as a possible D gene (6 bases). CDR3 length equals 12 residues. Per germline, CDR1 SGHNT and CDR2 YYREEE (reference sequence). This CDR3 is CASSREDGGYAF. In DNA form, the CDR3 reads TGTGCCAGCAGCCGGGAAGATGGGGGCTACGCCTTC.

In regard to this clone: Within the sample, other DNA sequences also encode this same CDR3. The chain couples TRBV7-2 to TRBJ2-7; D might be TRBD2 (6 bases). The CDR3 is made up of 15 amino acids. The V and J ends lost 1 base and 1 base respectively, with 11 bases between them. Germline lookup yields CDR1 SGHTA and CDR2 FQGNSA. The CDR3 nucleotides read TGTGCCAGCAGCTTAGGTGGGGGGATTTCCTACGAGCAGTACTTC. Translation gives CASSLGGGISYEQYF.

The V call is TRBV30, the J call TRBJ1-2, with TRBD1 matching over 8 bases. V lost 5 bases and J lost 6; bases outside the gene matches: 5. The CDR3 loop spans 12 amino acids. From germline, CDR1 is GTSNPN and CDR2 SVGIG (reference sequence). This CDR3 reads CAWYGQGNGYTF. In nucleotides, the CDR3 is TGTGCCTGGTACGGACAGGGTAATGGCTACACCTTC.

The chain has TRBV21-1 and TRBJ2-4; TRBD1 is taken as the D call from the table, unchecked against the DNA. TRBV21-1 counts as a pseudogene. The CDR3 extends over 14 amino acids. The CDR3 DNA reads TGTGCCGGGGCCGGACAGTTAGCCAAAAACATTCAGTACTTC. Encoded protein: CAGAGQLAKNIQYF.

This chain links TRBV6-4 with TRBJ2-3; D unresolved. V was pared by 0 bases and J by 4 bases, with 8 bases between. The CDR3 loop spans 14 amino acids. Germline CDR1 is MRHNA and CDR2 is SNTAGT. Here the CDR3 DNA reads TGTGCCAGCAGTGACTCTGGGCCCCCAGATACGCAGTATTTT. Translation gives CASSDSGPPDTQYF.

The gene calls are TRBV20-1 and TRBJ2-1, with 9 bases that match TRBD2. This CDR3 has 11 residues. CDR1 is DFQATT and CDR2 is SNEGSKA in the germline V gene (reference sequence). The CDR3 reads CAGLAYNEQFF. As DNA, the CDR3 is TGCGCGGGACTAGCTTACAATGAGCAGTTCTTC.